These T cell receptor beta chains were read from a single sample in a study of T cells after yellow fever vaccination. Each CDR3 protein gets one entry after TCRdb re-called the 5' RACE reads with MiXCR. Altogether about 320,000 distinct CDR3 sequences are present, around a tenth being singletons, with the ten largest covering 3% to 4%. The sequenced sample was CD4+ T cells sorted from PBMCs, obtained 45 days after the yellow fever booster vaccination. The receptors were sampled from a man aged 18 to 29 who received the YFV17D yellow fever vaccine. The CDR3 runs from the conserved cysteine through the conserved F or W. A D gene is named only where the DNA matches it firmly. Only some rows state a clone size, as once, few, many or a class for expanded clones.

CDR3aa: CATSRERGETQYF
CDR3nt: TGTGCCACCAGCAGAGAACGAGGAGAGACCCAGTACTTC
d_gene: -
j_gene: TRBJ2-5
v_gene: TRBV15
abundance: few

CDR3aa: CASSSRQTGRALLDQPQHF
CDR3nt: TGTGCCAGCAGTTCGCGACAGACAGGGAGAGCCCTGTTGGATCAGCCCCAGCATTTT
d_gene: TRBD1
j_gene: TRBJ1-5
v_gene: TRBV6-2/TRBV6-3
abundance: few

CDR3aa: CASSDLRNSPLHF
CDR3nt: TGTGCCAGCAGTGACCTCAGGAATTCACCCCTCCACTTT
d_gene: -
j_gene: TRBJ1-6
v_gene: TRBV25-1
abundance: -

CDR3aa: CASIPAGGIETQYF
CDR3nt: TGTGCCAGCATCCCCGCAGGGGGCATCGAGACCCAGTACTTC
d_gene: TRBD1
j_gene: TRBJ2-5
v_gene: TRBV28
abundance: few

CDR3aa: CASSSRGALNSPLHF
CDR3nt: TGTGCCAGCAGCTCCCGGGGGGCGTTAAATTCACCCCTCCACTTT
d_gene: -
j_gene: TRBJ1-6
v_gene: TRBV5-4
abundance: few

CDR3aa: CASSGDRGLGYTF
CDR3nt: TGTGCCAGCAGCGGGGACAGGGGGCTTGGCTACACCTTC
d_gene: TRBD1
j_gene: TRBJ1-2
v_gene: TRBV11-2
abundance: few

CDR3aa: CASSSPGQGIHNEQFF
CDR3nt: TGTGCCAGCAGCTCACCAGGACAGGGGATCCACAATGAGCAGTTCTTC
d_gene: TRBD1
j_gene: TRBJ2-1
v_gene: TRBV28
abundance: -

CDR3aa: CASSASGTGKETQYF
CDR3nt: TGTGCCAGCAGCGCATCCGGGACAGGGAAGGAGACCCAGTACTTC
d_gene: TRBD1
j_gene: TRBJ2-5
v_gene: TRBV6-5
abundance: few

CDR3aa: CASSRPPRSGANVLTF
CDR3nt: TGTGCCAGCAGTCGTCCCCCACGCTCTGGGGCCAACGTCCTGACTTTC
d_gene: -
j_gene: TRBJ2-6
v_gene: TRBV2
abundance: -

CDR3aa: CSARLPSGDTQYF
CDR3nt: TGCAGTGCTAGGCTCCCTAGCGGGGATACGCAGTATTTT
d_gene: TRBD2
j_gene: TRBJ2-3
v_gene: TRBV20-1
abundance: -

CDR3aa: CASSVVAGANVLTF
CDR3nt: TGTGCCAGCAGCGTAGTGGCTGGGGCCAACGTCCTGACTTTC
d_gene: -
j_gene: TRBJ2-6
v_gene: TRBV9
abundance: few

CDR3aa: CASSLAPGGAGQPQHF
CDR3nt: TGCGCCAGCAGCTTGGCCCCAGGGGGCGCGGGTCAGCCCCAGCATTTT
d_gene: TRBD1
j_gene: TRBJ1-5
v_gene: TRBV5-1
abundance: -

CDR3aa: CSGARAISNQPQHF
CDR3nt: TGCAGTGGCGCACGGGCCATTAGCAATCAGCCCCAGCATTTT
d_gene: -
j_gene: TRBJ1-5
v_gene: TRBV20-1
abundance: -

CDR3aa: CASSPRPAGANVLTF
CDR3nt: TGTGCCAGCAGCCCCAGGCCGGCTGGGGCCAACGTCCTGACTTTC
d_gene: -
j_gene: TRBJ2-6
v_gene: TRBV7-2
abundance: many

CDR3aa: CASSLAGTGGETQYF
CDR3nt: TGCGCCAGCAGCTTGGCCGGGACAGGGGGCGAGACCCAGTACTTC
d_gene: TRBD1
j_gene: TRBJ2-5
v_gene: TRBV5-1
abundance: many

CDR3aa: CASSYGPEKLFF
CDR3nt: TGTGCCAGCAGTTACGGCCCCGAAAAACTGTTTTTT
d_gene: -
j_gene: TRBJ1-4
v_gene: TRBV6-2/TRBV6-3
abundance: -

CDR3aa: CATQPGQGYGYTF
CDR3nt: TGCGCCACCCAACCGGGACAGGGTTATGGCTACACCTTC
d_gene: TRBD1
j_gene: TRBJ1-2
v_gene: TRBV10-2
abundance: -